The clone carrying this T cell receptor (beta chain) was recorded at least ten times. Its cognate antigen is unknown. The data are from a study of response to subunit inactivated influenza vaccine. CDR3 size: 13 residues. Trimming removed 1 base from V and 10 bases from J, with 13 bases in between. Germline V gene data show CDR1 as SGHTA and CDR2 as FQGNSA. Study findings and constraints: The authors put forward the suggestion that each seasonal influenza vaccination may bring in only a limited number of new T cells.

TCRdb redid the calling of the RT-PCR reads with MiXCR, one entry per CDR3 protein. The table records roughly 700,000 distinct CDR3 sequences, about 15% of them present only once. This sequence was found in a man aged 45-65 years who received an inactivated influenza vaccine. The material sequenced was PBMCs from blood, taken 14 days before vaccination. The V gene is TRBV7-2, the J gene TRBJ2-5; maybe TRBD1 (5 bases). CDR3 sequence (DNA): TGTGCCAGCAGCTTAGACGACAGATATTTCCAGTACTTC. This translates into CASSLDDRYFQYF.